This TCR beta chain was identified in a study of blood T cell repertoires in COVID-19. Study background: Spain, Italy and the United States supplied samples that represented acute and convalescent COVID-19. PBMCs, B-cell-depleted T cells, or T cells were the source of the cDNA or gDNA that made up the material.

CDR1 SGHTA and CDR2 FQGNSA come from the germline V gene. The CDR3 loop spans 15 amino acids. V lost 4 bases to trimming and J lost 3 bases, with 13 bases between them. Original analysis: Scientists estimated how many nucleated cells there were by amplifying reference gene primers. Method: immunoSEQ multiplex PCR; TCRdb's copy keeps in-frame clones and lacks some. V and J calls plus clone size are reproduced from that table; the DNA served to infer D and trimming. Of more than 60,000 clones in the sample, roughly 86% were seen once. Sequenced input: peripheral blood. The clonotype comes from a man aged 55-75 years with acute or convalescent COVID-19. This chain links TRBV7-2 with TRBJ1-3; D might be TRBD1 (5 bases). CDR3 in amino acids: CASSWLGQLGNTIYF. The CDR3 coding sequence is TGTGCCAGCAGCTGGCTGGGGCAGCTTGGAAACACCATATATTTT.